This TCR beta chain came from a study of T cell repertoires in cytomegalovirus infection. About the study: In the study, CMV epitopes included recently identified HLA-C-restricted and well-studied HLA-B-restricted ones. In public TCR beta signatures, there were indications of both CMV infection and matching HLA type. Study conclusions and caveats: Summed public TCR beta family frequency identified CMV carriers bearing the relevant HLA. HLA-C-restricted CMV-specific TCR beta clonotypes prevailed in the ex vivo response.

As to this clonotype: No antigen is known for it.

TCRdb analysed the reads with MiXCR anew, one entry per CDR3 protein. Of roughly 78,000 distinct CDR3 sequences in the sample, around 42% were seen once. CDR3 length: 14 residues. CDR1 LGHNA and CDR2 YSLEER come from the germline V gene. The V segment lost 3 bases and the J segment 1 base; nucleotides outside the gene matches: 3. This receptor was taken from a human donor in good health (CMV status not recorded). Some clones in this sample may be carry-over from other donors' samples. The gene calls are TRBV4-3 and TRBJ2-7; TRBD1 agrees at 7 bases. The sequenced sample was CD8+ T cells from cultured PBMCs, obtained from culture after CMV antigen stimulation. The CDR3 loop is CASSHRTGSYEQYF. The DNA of the CDR3 is TGCGCCAGCAGCCACCGGACAGGATCCTACGAGCAGTACTTC.